The 30 T cell receptor beta chains listed next were all sequenced from one sample in a study of identical twins. MiXCR was run by TCRdb on the 5' RACE reads, yielding one entry per CDR3 protein. The table has around 280,000 distinct CDR3 sequences, under 9.5% seen once. The sample was also reused in another study, on yellow fever vaccine responses in identical twins.

The specimen sequenced was memory (CD45RO+) T cells sorted from blood. The receptors were gathered from a woman in her late teens or twenties in good health.

Only a few counts were recorded for this clonotype. The V call is TRBV11-2, the J call TRBJ2-2; no clear D. The V end was cut by 10 bases, the J end by 5 bases, with 20 bases between. The CDR3 runs 15 residues. Germline CDR1 is SGHAT and CDR2 is FQNNGV. In DNA, the CDR3 is TGTGCCACCAATCTCGGGTATTCGGAAACCGGGGAGCTGTTTTTT. Encoded protein: CATNLGYSETGELFF. The full variable domain, in which reference TRBV11-2 and TRBJ2-2 provide the parts outside the CDR3, is EAGVAQSPRYKIIEKRQSVAFWCNPISGHATLYWYQQILGQGPKLLIQFQNNGVVDDSQLPKDRFSAERLKGVDSTLKIQPAKLEDSAVYLCATNLGYSETGELFFGEGSRLTVL.

This clonotype has a count of ten or more. The rearrangement joins TRBV29-1 to TRBJ2-3, with D perhaps matching TRBD2 (6 bases). CDR3 length: 14 residues. Trimming left V 7 bases short and J 2 bases short, with 16 bases between. Germline CDR1 is SQVTM and CDR2 is ANQGSEA. CDR3 nucleotide sequence: TGCAGCGCATCTCCGGGACTGACCACAGATACGCAGTATTTT. Residues: CSASPGLTTDTQYF.

In this sample, this clonotype turned up a few times. The CDR3 DNA follows: TGTGCCAGCAGCCTGTACGGGAGCTACAATGAGCAGTTCTTC. It yields the protein CASSLYGSYNEQFF. The chain carries TRBV7-2 and TRBJ2-1; weak D call: TRBD2 (6 bases). This CDR3 has 14 amino acids. With 5 bases removed from V and 3 bases from J, the gap between germline ends came to 11 bases. Germline CDR1 reads SGHTA; CDR2 reads FQGNSA.

The rearrangement uses TRBV6-5 and TRBJ1-5, with D tentatively TRBD1 (6 bases). This CDR3 has 14 residues. Germline V gives CDR1 MNHEY, CDR2 SVGAGI. V lost 2 bases and J 9 bases, leaving 14 bases between the germline ends. In nucleotides, the CDR3 is TGTGCCAGCAGTTACGTCTGGGGGCAGGGGCCCCAGCATTTT. As protein: CASSYVWGQGPQHF.

This clonotype occurred many times. This chain links TRBV10-3 with TRBJ1-2; weak D call: TRBD1 (5 bases). The V gene lost 0 bases and the J gene lost 8 bases, with 16 bases spanning the gap. In germline, CDR1 is ENHRY, CDR2 SYGVKD. CDR3 length: 15 amino acids. CDR3 loop: CAISESTTKTEGYTF. In nucleotides, the CDR3 is TGTGCCATCAGTGAGTCGACTACCAAGACAGAAGGCTACACCTTC.

The J gene is TRBJ2-3, the V gene TRBV6-4; 9 positions match TRBD1. Germline V lookup: CDR1 MRHNA, CDR2 SNTAGT. The CDR3 extends over 16 amino acids. Germline trimming cut 7 bases from V and 3 bases from J; bases unmatched to any gene: 11. For the CDR3, the DNA is TGTGCCAGCACCCCCGAGGAGGGACAGGGTACAGATACGCAGTATTTT. Amino acids: CASTPEEGQGTDTQYF.

This chain connects TRBV6-8 to TRBJ1-6; D possibly corresponds to TRBD1 (5 bases). V lost 6 bases, J lost 8 bases, and 17 bases lay in between. The CDR3 covers 15 residues. The V gene's germline CDR1 is MNHGY and CDR2 SAAAGT. DNA of the CDR3: TGTGCCAGCAGAACCGGGACGGTAAACGATTCACCCCTCCACTTT. Amino acids: CASRTGTVNDSPLHF.

This clonotype was seen ten or more times. This CDR3 reads CASSFTGSGGYTF. CDR3 nucleotides: TGTGCCAGCAGTTTCACAGGGTCAGGTGGCTACACCTTC. The rearrangement links TRBV12-3 or TRBV12-4 to TRBJ1-2, with D tentatively TRBD1 (6 bases). The V end lost 3 bases, the J end lost 7 bases, and 12 bases lay between the germline ends. The CDR3 is 13 amino acids.

The chain has TRBV14 and TRBJ2-3, with 7 bases fitting TRBD2. The CDR3 runs 16 residues. The germline CDR1 and CDR2 sequences are SGHDN and FVKESK. V gave up 3 bases and J gave up 2 bases; unmatched junction bases: 8. The CDR3 loop is CASSHRWGGTTDTQYF. CDR3 bases: TGTGCCAGCAGCCATAGATGGGGAGGGACCACAGATACGCAGTATTTT.

This clonotype appeared many times. This rearrangement joins TRBV7-9 to TRBJ2-1; D gene ambiguous. CDR3 size: 10 residues. Germline CDR1 reads SEHNR; CDR2 reads FQNEAQ (reference sequence). V was trimmed by 5 bases and J by 10 bases, leaving 6 bases between them. CDR3 in amino acids: CASSRQEQFF. CDR3 bases: TGTGCCAGCAGCCGACAAGAGCAGTTCTTC.

This clonotype was detected only a few times. The chain is built from TRBV12-3 or TRBV12-4 and TRBJ1-2; the D gene is possibly TRBD1 (6 bases). Trimming left V 5 bases short and J 4 bases short, with 23 bases between. The CDR3 has 17 amino acids. The CDR3 DNA sequence: TGTGCCAGCAGTCTCCACCTGTTAAGACAGGACAGCTATGGCTACACCTTC. This encodes CASSLHLLRQDSYGYTF.

This clonotype was counted many times. The CDR3 is CAISVTASSGNTIYF. The CDR3 DNA is TGTGCCATCAGTGTGACCGCCAGCTCTGGAAACACCATATATTTT. The rearrangement joins TRBV10-3 to TRBJ1-3; D is uncertain. The V end was cut by 4 bases, the J end by 0 bases, with 10 bases between. The CDR3 has 15 amino acids. Germline-derived CDR1 and CDR2 are ENHRY and SYGVKD.

This clonotype was found many times. The gene calls are TRBV3-1 and TRBJ2-1; 7 nucleotides agree with TRBD2. The CDR3 loop spans 15 amino acids. Trimming removed 0 bases from V and 3 bases from J; junction bases left unmatched: 2. Germline V lookup: CDR1 LGHDT, CDR2 YNNKEL (reference sequence). Here the CDR3 DNA reads TGTGCCAGCAGCCAAGATCCTAGCGGCTACAATGAGCAGTTCTTC. This sequence encodes CASSQDPSGYNEQFF.

This clonotype was found many times. The rearrangement joins TRBV5-5 to TRBJ2-3; a possible D gene is TRBD2 (5 bases). V gave up 2 bases and J gave up 8 bases, with 12 bases separating them. Germline CDR1 reads SGHKS; CDR2 reads YYEKEE (reference sequence). The CDR3 spans 13 residues. CDR3 residues: CASSFKGELTQYF. In DNA form, the CDR3 reads TGTGCCAGCAGCTTCAAGGGAGAGCTTACGCAGTATTTT.

The chain links TRBV18 to TRBJ1-5, with D unclear. This CDR3 contains 15 residues. The V end lost 3 bases, the J end lost 3 bases, and 12 bases lay between the germline ends. Germline V gene sequence: CDR1 KGHSH, CDR2 LQKENI. The CDR3 loop reads CASSPWARHNQPQHF. The CDR3, as DNA: TGTGCCAGCTCACCGTGGGCCAGGCACAATCAGCCCCAGCATTTT. Together with reference TRBV18 and TRBJ1-5, the CDR3 gives the full variable domain: NAGVMQNPRHLVRRRGQEARLRCSPMKGHSHVYWYRQLPEEGLKFMVYLQKENIIDESGMPKERFSAEFPKEGPSILRIQQVVRGDSAAYFCASSPWARHNQPQHFGDGTRLSIL.

This clonotype has at least ten counts. The chain employs TRBV5-6 and TRBJ2-5, with 7 bases matching TRBD1. CDR1 and CDR2 from the germline V gene are SGHDT and YYEEEE. The V and J ends lost 7 bases and 5 bases, in that order; junction bases with no gene match: 11. The CDR3 covers 14 residues. CDR3 region: CASLREGRGETQYF. In DNA form, the CDR3 reads TGTGCCAGCCTGCGAGAGGGCAGGGGGGAGACCCAGTACTTC.

The chain joins TRBV5-1 to TRBJ2-7; the match to TRBD2 covers 11 bases. V trimming: 4 bases; J trimming: 7 bases; junction bases outside the gene matches: 10. Germline V lookup: CDR1 SGHRS, CDR2 YFSETQ. The CDR3 has 15 amino acids. This chain's CDR3 is CASSATSGGPWEQYF. The CDR3 DNA sequence: TGCGCCAGCAGCGCCACTAGCGGGGGTCCCTGGGAGCAGTACTTC.

The chain recombines TRBV18 with TRBJ2-3, with D possibly matching TRBD1 (7 bases). CDR1 and CDR2 (germline): KGHSH, LQKENI. V lost 3 bases and J 8 bases, leaving 18 bases between the germline ends. The CDR3 is 15 amino acids. CDR3 loop: CASSPGGRGYGTQYF. In DNA form, the CDR3 reads TGTGCCAGCTCACCGGGAGGCAGGGGGTACGGTACGCAGTATTTT.

V and J are TRBV11-2 and TRBJ1-4; D is unresolved. V shed 2 bases and J shed 7 bases, with 8 bases lying between them. This CDR3 spans 13 amino acids. Germline CDR1 and CDR2: SGHAT and FQNNGV. CDR3 protein: CASSLTDGEKLFF. CDR3 DNA: TGTGCCAGCAGCTTAACGGATGGTGAAAAACTGTTTTTT. Supplemented by reference TRBV11-2 and TRBJ1-4, the full variable domain reads EAGVAQSPRYKIIEKRQSVAFWCNPISGHATLYWYQQILGQGPKLLIQFQNNGVVDDSQLPKDRFSAERLKGVDSTLKIQPAKLEDSAVYLCASSLTDGEKLFFGSGTQLSVL.

This clonotype was counted ten times or more. This chain joins TRBV6-1 and TRBJ2-7; D is unclear. The CDR3 covers 13 residues. Germline V lookup: CDR1 MNHNS, CDR2 SASEGT. V was pared by 5 bases and J by 0 bases, with 8 bases between. This chain's CDR3 is CASSTEASYEQYF. The CDR3, as DNA: TGTGCCAGCAGTACAGAGGCCTCCTACGAGCAGTACTTC.

Ten or more counts support this clonotype. The V call is TRBV12-3 or TRBV12-4, the J call TRBJ1-3; D gene unclear. This CDR3 spans 13 amino acids. V was trimmed by 5 bases and J by 2 bases, leaving 7 bases between them. CDR3 in DNA: TGTGCCAGCAGTCAGGCTGCTGGAAACACCATATATTTT. Amino acids: CASSQAAGNTIYF.

This clonotype has ten or more counts. The V call is TRBV4-2, the J call TRBJ1-4; 7 positions agree with TRBD1. The CDR3 has 15 amino acids. Germline-derived CDR1 and CDR2 are LGHNA and YNFKEQ. The J segment lost 6 bases and the V segment lost 3 bases, leaving 7 bases of the junction unmatched. CDR3 protein: CASSHRQGGDEKLFF. The DNA for the CDR3 is TGTGCCAGCAGCCATAGACAGGGCGGGGATGAAAAACTGTTTTTT.

This clonotype came up many times. V is TRBV28 and J is TRBJ2-7; TRBD1 is a possible D gene (5 bases). The V gene's germline CDR1 is MDHEN and CDR2 SYDVKM. V dropped 5 bases and J dropped 7 bases, with 24 bases sitting between them. CDR3 size: 16 residues. CDR3 region: CASSSDIGPSGREQYF. The DNA for the CDR3 is TGTGCCAGCAGTAGCGATATTGGCCCTTCAGGGCGGGAGCAGTACTTC.

This clonotype has at least ten counts. The CDR3 sequence is CASSQIQAGNEQFF. CDR3 bases: TGCGCCAGCAGCCAGATACAAGCGGGAAATGAGCAGTTCTTC. The V and J genes are TRBV4-1 and TRBJ2-1, with 7 bases fitting TRBD2. The CDR3 runs 14 residues. Germline V gives CDR1 MGHRA, CDR2 YSYEKL. With 3 bases clipped from V and 7 bases from J, the junction kept 6 bases outside the gene matches.

At least ten counts were recorded for this clonotype. The chain recombines TRBV5-1 with TRBJ2-7; 8 positions match TRBD1. From germline, CDR1 is SGHRS and CDR2 YFSETQ. This CDR3 is 14 amino acids long. V shed 2 bases and J 2 bases; nucleotides not matched to a gene: 3. CDR3 residues: CASSFSGGAYEQYF. CDR3 sequence (DNA): TGCGCCAGCAGCTTCTCAGGGGGCGCCTACGAGCAGTACTTC.

This clonotype was picked up many times. CDR3: CASSTSGSGYNEQFF. The CDR3 DNA sequence: TGTGCCAGCAGCACATCAGGGTCCGGCTACAATGAGCAGTTCTTC. The chain links TRBV12-3 or TRBV12-4 to TRBJ2-1, with a possible D match to TRBD1 (5 bases). Deletions cut 6 bases from V and 3 bases from J, with 15 bases between. This CDR3 region has 15 residues.

This clonotype was counted at least ten times. The J gene is TRBJ2-3, the V gene TRBV12-3 or TRBV12-4; 12 bases are a match to TRBD2. The J segment lost 0 bases and the V segment lost 5 bases, leaving 6 bases of the junction unmatched. The CDR3 has 17 amino acids. For the CDR3, the DNA is TGTGCCAGCAGTCCTAGCGGGGGGGTCCCTAGCACAGATACGCAGTATTTT. This gives the protein CASSPSGGVPSTDTQYF.

The V and J genes are TRBV5-1 and TRBJ2-7; 9 bases map to TRBD2. Germline loops: CDR1 SGHRS, CDR2 YFSETQ. V lost 7 bases, J lost 3 bases, and 14 bases stayed unmatched. The CDR3 runs to 16 residues. The CDR3 is CASESHRLAEIYEQYV. The CDR3 DNA follows: TGCGCCAGCGAGTCCCACAGACTAGCGGAAATCTACGAGCAGTACGTC.

This clonotype was seen at least ten times. The J gene is TRBJ2-1, the V gene TRBV5-5; 8 bases map to TRBD1. The CDR3 covers 16 residues. The V segment lost 4 bases and the J segment 4 bases; nucleotides outside the gene matches: 10. Germline CDR1 and CDR2: SGHKS and YYEKEE (reference sequence). CDR3 bases: TGTGCCAGCAGCCGGGACAGGAGTTGGTCGTACAATGAGCAGTTCTTC. The encoded protein is CASSRDRSWSYNEQFF.

This clonotype showed up just a few times. CDR3 nucleotides: TGCAGCCTCATCCTCCAGGGGAAAGAGACCCAGTACTTC. Its protein is CSLILQGKETQYF. The chain recombines TRBV20-1 with TRBJ2-5; D might be TRBD1 (6 bases). CDR3 size: 13 residues. The germline CDR1 and CDR2 sequences are DFQATT and SNEGSKA (reference sequence).